This T cell receptor (beta chain) was captured by sequencing in a study of vaccination and CD4 T cells after COVID-19. At the level of the study: Four females and six males made up the convalescents, with two Hispanic. Ranging from 14 to 241, the interval between dose two and post-vaccine sampling had a median of about 76 days.

Findings and limits, study-wide: The great majority, 304 of 307 vaccine-specific clones, proved spike mono-reactive in convalescent patients.

Details on this clonotype: The antigen is not known.

The CDR3 is 14 amino acids. Germline CDR1 and CDR2: SGHRS and YFSETQ. V was clipped by 3 bases and J by 4 bases; unmatched bases: 6. Researchers used the Oncomine TCR Beta short-read assay to sequence DNA from cultured CD4+ T cells. A single record per CDR3 protein comes from TCRdb applying MiXCR to the PCR reads. The sample has roughly 15,000 distinct CDR3 sequences, approximately 50% seen once. As to treatment: approximately nine-day PBMC culture with coronavirus spike peptide pools or control peptides (ViraFEST assay). Sequenced material: CD4+ T cells from blood, cultured in vitro. This chain links TRBV5-1 with TRBJ1-1, with 7 positions matching TRBD1. This TCR came from a human donor who had recovered from COVID-19. In nucleotides, the CDR3 is TGCGCCAGCAGCTGGACAGGACGGACCACTGAAGCTTTCTTT. It specifies CASSWTGRTTEAFF.